This TCR beta chain comes out of a study of Ad26.COV2.S vaccination and SARS-CoV-2 variants. Notes on the study in general: Recipients of either vaccine or placebo displayed similar breadth of non-spike TCRs.

The treatment: 19 received Ad26.COV2.S at low or high dose, single or two shots; about 5 received placebo; per-sample allocation not given. Sample collection was performed on day 63 after the first vaccine or placebo injection. This vaccine is an Ad26 vector that expresses the Wuhan-strain SARS-CoV-2 spike. The CDR3 runs to 15 residues. Germline V CDR1 and CDR2: MDHEN, SYDVKM. The V end lost 1 base, the J end lost 2 bases, and 9 bases lay between the germline ends. Comment on this clone: Its antigen is unknown.

Generated by immunoSEQ multiplex PCR, the TCRdb table keeps only in-frame clones and is missing some. The data show 350,000 to 450,000 clones, roughly 90% seen once. This chain joins TRBV28 and TRBJ1-3, with D possibly matching TRBD1 (6 bases). The TCR was taken from a person aged 18-60 years who received the Ad26.COV2.S COVID-19 vaccine or a placebo. The material sequenced was peripheral blood, taken in a trial of Ad26.COV2.S vaccine versus placebo. CDR3 coding DNA: TGTGCCAGCAGTTTATCCAAGGGGGCTGGAAACACCATATATTTT. Translated: CASSLSKGAGNTIYF.